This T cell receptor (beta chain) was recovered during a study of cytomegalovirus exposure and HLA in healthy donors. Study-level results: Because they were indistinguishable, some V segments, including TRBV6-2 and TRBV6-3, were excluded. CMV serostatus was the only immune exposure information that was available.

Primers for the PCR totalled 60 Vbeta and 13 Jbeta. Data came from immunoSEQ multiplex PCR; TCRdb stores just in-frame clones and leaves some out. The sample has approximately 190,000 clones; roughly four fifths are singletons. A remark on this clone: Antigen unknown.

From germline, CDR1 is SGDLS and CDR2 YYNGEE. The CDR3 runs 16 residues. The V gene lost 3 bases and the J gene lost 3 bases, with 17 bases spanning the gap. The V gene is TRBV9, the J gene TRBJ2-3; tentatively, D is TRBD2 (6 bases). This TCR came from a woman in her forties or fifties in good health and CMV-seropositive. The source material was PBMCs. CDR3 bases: TGTGCCAGCAGCGGGAGGGTCGAACTAGCAACAGATACGCAGTATTTT. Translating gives CASSGRVELATDTQYF.